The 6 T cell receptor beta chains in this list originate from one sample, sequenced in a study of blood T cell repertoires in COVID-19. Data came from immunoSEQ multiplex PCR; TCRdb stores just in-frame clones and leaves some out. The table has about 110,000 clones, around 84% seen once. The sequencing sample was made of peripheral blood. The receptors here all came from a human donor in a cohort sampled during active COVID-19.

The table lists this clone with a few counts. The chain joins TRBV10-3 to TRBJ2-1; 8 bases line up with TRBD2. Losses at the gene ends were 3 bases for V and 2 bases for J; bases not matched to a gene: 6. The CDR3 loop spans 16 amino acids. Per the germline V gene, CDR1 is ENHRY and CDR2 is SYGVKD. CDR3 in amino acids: CAISESQAGAYNEQFF. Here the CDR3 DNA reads TGTGCCATCAGTGAATCTCAAGCGGGAGCCTACAATGAGCAGTTCTTC.

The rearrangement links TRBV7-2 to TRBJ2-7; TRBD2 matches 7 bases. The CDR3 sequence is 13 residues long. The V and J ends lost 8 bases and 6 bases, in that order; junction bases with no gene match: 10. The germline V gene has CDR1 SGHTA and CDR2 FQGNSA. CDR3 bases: TGTGCCAGCGGGGGGGTGTTGGGGAGCGAGCAGTACTTC. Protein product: CASGGVLGSEQYF.

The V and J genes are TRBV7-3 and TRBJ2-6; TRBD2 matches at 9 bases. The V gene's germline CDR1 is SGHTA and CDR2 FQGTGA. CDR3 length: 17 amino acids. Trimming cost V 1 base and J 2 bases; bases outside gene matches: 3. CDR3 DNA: TGTGCCAGCAGCTTAAGCGGGGGGGCCGCTGGGGCCAACGTCCTGACTTTC. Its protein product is CASSLSGGAAGANVLTF. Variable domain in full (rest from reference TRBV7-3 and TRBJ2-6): GAGVSQTPSNKVTEKGKYVELRCDPISGHTALYWYRQSLGQGPEFLIYFQGTGAADDSGLPNDRFFAVRPEGSVSTLKIQRTERGDSAVYLCASSLSGGAAGANVLTFGAGSRLTVL.

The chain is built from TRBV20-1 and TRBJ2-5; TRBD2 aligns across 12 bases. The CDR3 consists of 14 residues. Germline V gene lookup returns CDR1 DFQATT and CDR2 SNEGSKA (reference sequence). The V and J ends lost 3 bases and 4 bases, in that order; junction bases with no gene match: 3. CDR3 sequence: CSASLAGGRETQYF. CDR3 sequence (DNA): TGCAGTGCTAGTCTAGCGGGGGGGCGAGAGACCCAGTACTTC.

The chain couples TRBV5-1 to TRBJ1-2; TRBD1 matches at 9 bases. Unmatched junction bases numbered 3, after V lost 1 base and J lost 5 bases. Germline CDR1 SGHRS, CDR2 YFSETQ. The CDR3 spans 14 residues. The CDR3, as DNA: TGCGCCAGCAGCTTGAGGACAGGGGAGTATGGCTACACCTTC. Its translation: CASSLRTGEYGYTF. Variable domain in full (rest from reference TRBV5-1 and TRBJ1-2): KAGVTQTPRYLIKTRGQQVTLSCSPISGHRSVSWYQQTPGQGLQFLFEYFSETQRNKGNFPGRFSGRQFSNSRSEMNVSTLELGDSALYLCASSLRTGEYGYTFGSGTRLTVV.

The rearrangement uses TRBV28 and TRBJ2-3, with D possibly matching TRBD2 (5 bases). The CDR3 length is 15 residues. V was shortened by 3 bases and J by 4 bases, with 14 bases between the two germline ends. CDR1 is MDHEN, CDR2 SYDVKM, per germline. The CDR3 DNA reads TGTGCCAGCAGTTTCCGGGATAGTCCTCCAGATACGCAGTATTTT. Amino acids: CASSFRDSPPDTQYF.